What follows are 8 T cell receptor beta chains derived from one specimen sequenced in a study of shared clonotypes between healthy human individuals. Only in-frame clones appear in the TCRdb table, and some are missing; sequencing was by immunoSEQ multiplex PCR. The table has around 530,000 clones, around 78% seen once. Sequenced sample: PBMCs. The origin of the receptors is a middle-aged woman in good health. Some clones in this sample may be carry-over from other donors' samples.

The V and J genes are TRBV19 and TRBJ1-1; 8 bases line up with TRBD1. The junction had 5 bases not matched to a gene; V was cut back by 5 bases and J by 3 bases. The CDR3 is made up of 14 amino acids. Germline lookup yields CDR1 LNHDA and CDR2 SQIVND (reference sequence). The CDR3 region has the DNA TGTGCCAGTAGTCCCCGGACAGGGCACACTGAAGCTTTCTTT. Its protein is CASSPRTGHTEAFF. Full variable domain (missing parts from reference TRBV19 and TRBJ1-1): DGGITQSPKYLFRKEGQNVTLSCEQNLNHDAMYWYRQDPGQGLRLIYYSQIVNDFQKGDIAEGYSVSREKKESFPLTVTSAQKNPTAFYLCASSPRTGHTEAFFGQGTRLTVV.

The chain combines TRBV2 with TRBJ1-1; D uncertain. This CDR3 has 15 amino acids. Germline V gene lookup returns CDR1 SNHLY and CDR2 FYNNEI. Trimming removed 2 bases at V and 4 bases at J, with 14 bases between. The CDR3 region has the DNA TGTGCCAGCAGTGAATTACTAGCGGTGGGCACTGAAGCTTTCTTT. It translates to CASSELLAVGTEAFF.

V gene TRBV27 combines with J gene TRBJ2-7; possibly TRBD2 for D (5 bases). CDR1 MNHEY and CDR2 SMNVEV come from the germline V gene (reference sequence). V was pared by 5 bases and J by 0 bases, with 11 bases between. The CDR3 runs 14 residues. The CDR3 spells CASSAGSSSYEQYF. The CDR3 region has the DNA TGTGCCAGCAGTGCGGGTTCGAGCTCCTACGAGCAGTACTTC.

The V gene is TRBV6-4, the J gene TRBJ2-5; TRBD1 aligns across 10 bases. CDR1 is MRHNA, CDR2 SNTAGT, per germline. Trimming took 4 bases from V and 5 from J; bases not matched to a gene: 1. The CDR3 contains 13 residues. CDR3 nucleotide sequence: TGTGCCAGCAGTGCGGACAGGGGGGAGACCCAGTACTTC. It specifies CASSADRGETQYF.

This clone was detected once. CDR3 nucleotides: TGCAGCGTTACCGGACTAGCGGGAGGCTACTACAATGAGCAGTTCTTC. Protein sequence: CSVTGLAGGYYNEQFF. The V call is TRBV29-1, the J call TRBJ2-1; 14 bases align to TRBD2. Germline V CDR1 and CDR2: SQVTM, ANQGSEA. The length of the CDR3 is 16 residues. The J segment lost 3 bases and the V segment lost 5 bases, leaving 6 bases of the junction unmatched.

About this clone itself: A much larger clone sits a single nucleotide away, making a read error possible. The CDR3 loop reads CTSSLDRGQETQYF. The CDR3 bases are TGCACCAGCAGCTTGGACAGGGGACAAGAGACCCAGTACTTC. The chain uses TRBV5-1 and TRBJ2-5; 9 bases line up with TRBD1. The CDR3 length is 14 residues. The germline V gene encodes CDR1 SGHRS and CDR2 YFSETQ.

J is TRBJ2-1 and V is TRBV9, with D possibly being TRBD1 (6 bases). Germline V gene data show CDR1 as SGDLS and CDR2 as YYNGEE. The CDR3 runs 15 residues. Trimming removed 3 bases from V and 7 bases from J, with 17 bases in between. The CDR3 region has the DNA TGTGCCAGCAGCGCCCAACGCGGACAGTTTAATGAGCAGTTCTTC. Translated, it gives CASSAQRGQFNEQFF.

DNA for the CDR3: TGTGCCAGCAGCCACTCGGGACAGGGTTACACCGGGGAGCTGTTTTTT. Its translation: CASSHSGQGYTGELFF. The chain is built from TRBV4-2 and TRBJ2-2, with 9 bases fitting TRBD1. The CDR3 contains 16 residues. The germline V gene encodes CDR1 LGHNA and CDR2 YNFKEQ. Trimming took 3 bases from V and 3 from J; bases not matched to a gene: 5.